This T cell receptor (beta chain) comes out of a study of cytotoxic CD8 clonotypes in ibrutinib-treated CLL. Study-wide background: The group held 10 to 11 relapsed/refractory and under 16 treatment-naive patients, with roughly 17 IGHV unmutated.

Of note for this clone: The antigen is undetermined.

Data came from immunoSEQ multiplex PCR; TCRdb stores just in-frame clones and leaves some out. The data contain over 250,000 clones, roughly three quarters of them singletons. General observations from the study: Upon ibrutinib response clonality rose, and upon progression it fell back toward baseline.

Genomic DNA in a quantity of about 2.1 micrograms was derived from cryopreserved PBMCs for TCR beta libraries. The sequenced sample was PBMCs, obtained at disease progression, from a patient treated with ibrutinib. This TCR came from a human donor with chronic lymphocytic leukemia.

The CDR3 protein is CASSFIVTSSYNEQFF. The CDR3 nucleotides read TGTGCCAGCAGTTTTATTGTGACGAGCTCCTACAATGAGCAGTTCTTC. The chain couples TRBV27 to TRBJ2-1; no clear D gene. V gave up 3 bases and J gave up 0 bases, with 12 bases separating them. CDR1 and CDR2 (germline): MNHEY, SMNVEV (reference sequence). The CDR3 consists of 16 residues.